Listed below are T cell receptor beta chains from one sample, sequenced in a study of human T cells and chemical hapten exposure. One entry per CDR3 protein, called by TCRdb with MiXCR from the RACE reads. The data hold roughly 380,000 distinct CDR3 sequences, with 4% to 6% observed a single time. This specimen was whole blood, taken in connection with sensitization to the hapten diphenylcyclopropenone (DPC). The receptors derive from a woman in her forties or fifties with alopecia areata. Some clones in this sample may be carry-over from other donors' samples. Both conserved end residues are part of each CDR3. D genes are given only for firm matches. Size values are once, few and many counts, or a class for expanded clones, and some rows have none.

v_call: TRBV4-3; d_call: TRBD2; clone_size: many; j_call: TRBJ2-1; cdr3_aa: CASSQEPAGSYNEQFF; cdr3_nt: TGCGCCAGCAGCCAAGAGCCAGCGGGATCCTACAATGAGCAGTTCTTC
v_call: TRBV7-2; d_call: -; clone_size: many; j_call: TRBJ2-7; cdr3_aa: CASSLTPGEFEQYF; cdr3_nt: TGTGCCAGCAGCTTAACTCCAGGGGAGTTTGAGCAGTACTTC
v_call: TRBV2; d_call: -; clone_size: -; j_call: TRBJ1-5; cdr3_aa: CASSDRSSNQPQHF; cdr3_nt: TGTGCCAGCAGTGACAGGTCCAGCAATCAGCCCCAGCATTTT
v_call: TRBV7-8; d_call: TRBD1; clone_size: many; j_call: TRBJ2-3; cdr3_aa: CASSSDRGPTDTQYF; cdr3_nt: TGTGCCAGCAGCTCTGACAGGGGACCCACAGATACGCAGTATTTC
v_call: TRBV4-1; d_call: -; clone_size: many; j_call: TRBJ2-7; cdr3_aa: CASSQSESSKYF; cdr3_nt: TGCGCCAGCAGCCAATCTGAGAGTTCCAAGTACTTC
v_call: TRBV29-1; d_call: TRBD1; clone_size: many; j_call: TRBJ2-7; cdr3_aa: CSAGTGAYEQYF; cdr3_nt: TGCAGCGCCGGGACAGGGGCCTACGAGCAGTACTTC
v_call: TRBV12-3/TRBV12-4; d_call: -; clone_size: many; j_call: TRBJ2-5; cdr3_aa: CASRGAGRGQYF; cdr3_nt: TGTGCCAGCAGAGGCGCGGGTAGGGGCCAGTACTTC
v_call: TRBV6-5; d_call: -; clone_size: many; j_call: TRBJ2-7; cdr3_aa: CASSYSRFNEQYF; cdr3_nt: TGTGCCAGCAGTTACTCGAGATTCAACGAGCAGTACTTC
v_call: TRBV14; d_call: -; clone_size: many; j_call: TRBJ2-7; cdr3_aa: CASSHGTALGYEQYF; cdr3_nt: TGTGCCAGCAGCCACGGGACCGCCTTGGGGTACGAGCAGTACTTC
v_call: TRBV29-1; d_call: TRBD1; clone_size: many; j_call: TRBJ1-1; cdr3_aa: CSVMGTGASDTEAFF; cdr3_nt: TGCAGCGTTATGGGGACAGGGGCTTCGGACACTGAAGCTTTCTTT
v_call: TRBV13; d_call: TRBD2; clone_size: few; j_call: TRBJ2-1; cdr3_aa: CASSITSGGAKEQFF; cdr3_nt: TGTGCCAGCAGCATAACTAGCGGGGGGGCCAAGGAGCAGTTCTTC
v_call: TRBV2; d_call: -; clone_size: -; j_call: TRBJ1-1; cdr3_aa: CASSEGDEAFF; cdr3_nt: TGTGCCAGCAGTGAAGGTGACGAAGCTTTCTTT
v_call: TRBV28; d_call: TRBD2; clone_size: many; j_call: TRBJ2-3; cdr3_aa: CASSSLRERSDTQYF; cdr3_nt: TGTGCCAGCAGTTCCCTGCGGGAGAGGTCAGATACGCAGTATTTT
v_call: TRBV14; d_call: TRBD1; clone_size: -; j_call: TRBJ1-2; cdr3_aa: CASSHVTGIYGYTF; cdr3_nt: TGTGCCAGCAGCCATGTGACAGGGATCTATGGCTACACCTTC